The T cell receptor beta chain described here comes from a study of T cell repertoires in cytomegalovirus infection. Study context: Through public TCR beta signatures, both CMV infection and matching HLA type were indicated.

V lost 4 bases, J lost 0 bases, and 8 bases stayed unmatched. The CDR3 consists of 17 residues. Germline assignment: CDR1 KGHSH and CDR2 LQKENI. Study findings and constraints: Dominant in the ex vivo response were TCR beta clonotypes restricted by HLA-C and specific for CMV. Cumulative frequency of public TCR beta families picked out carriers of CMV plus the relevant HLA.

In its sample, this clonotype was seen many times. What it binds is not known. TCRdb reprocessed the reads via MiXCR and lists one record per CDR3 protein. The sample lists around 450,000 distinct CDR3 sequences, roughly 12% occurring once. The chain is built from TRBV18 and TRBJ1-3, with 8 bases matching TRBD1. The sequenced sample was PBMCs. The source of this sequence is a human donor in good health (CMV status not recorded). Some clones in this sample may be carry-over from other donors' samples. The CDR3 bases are TGTGCCAGCTCACTAATCTCGGGACAGGACTCTGGAAACACCATATATTTT. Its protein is CASSLISGQDSGNTIYF.